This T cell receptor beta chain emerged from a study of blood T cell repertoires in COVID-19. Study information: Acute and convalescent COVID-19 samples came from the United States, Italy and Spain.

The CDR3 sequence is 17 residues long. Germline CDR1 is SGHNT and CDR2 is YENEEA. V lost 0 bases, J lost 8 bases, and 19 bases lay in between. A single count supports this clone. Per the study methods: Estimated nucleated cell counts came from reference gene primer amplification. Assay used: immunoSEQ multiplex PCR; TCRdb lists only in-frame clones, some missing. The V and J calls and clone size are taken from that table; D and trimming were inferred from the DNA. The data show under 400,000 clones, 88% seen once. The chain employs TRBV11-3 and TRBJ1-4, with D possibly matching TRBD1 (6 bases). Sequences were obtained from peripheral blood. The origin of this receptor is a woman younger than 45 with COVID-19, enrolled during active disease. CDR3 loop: CASSLESWGHRGEKLFF. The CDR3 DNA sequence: TGTGCCAGCAGCTTAGAGTCGTGGGGGCATCGGGGAGAAAAACTGTTTTTT.